Listed below are T cell receptor beta chains from one sample, sequenced in a study of blood T cell repertoires in COVID-19. Produced via immunoSEQ multiplex PCR; TCRdb's table is partial and in-frame only. The sample includes about 370,000 clones, more than 80% of them seen just once. The sequenced sample was peripheral blood. The receptors derive from a woman aged 25 to 45 with COVID-19, enrolled during active disease. Both conserved end residues are trimmed from each CDR3. The order of the fields is D gene, V gene, J gene, CDR3 length, CDR3 protein. A D gene is named only where the DNA matches it firmly.

TRBD1	TRBV10-1	TRBJ1-2	14	ASSERQGAYPYGYT
NA	TRBV24-1	TRBJ2-1	10	ATSDSGTEQF
NA	TRBV3-1/TRBV3-2	TRBJ1-2	9	ASSQRGGYT
TRBD2	TRBV24-1	TRBJ2-3	16	ATSEPILAGGTTDTQY
TRBD1	TRBV6-6	TRBJ1-4	12	ASSYGTGNEKLF
NA	TRBV5-6	TRBJ1-2	12	ASSLVNLNYGYT
TRBD2	TRBV6-5	TRBJ2-3	13	ASSYHGLDRSTQY
NA	TRBV13	TRBJ2-3	12	ASSRTALTDTQY
NA	TRBV11-3	TRBJ2-1	14	ASSLEEGEGPDEQF
NA	TRBV29-1	TRBJ1-1	12	SVGWAEPDTEAF
TRBD2	TRBV9	TRBJ2-3	16	ASSVELAGAVGTDTQY
NA	TRBV11-2	TRBJ1-3	14	ASSFSLGGGGNTIY
TRBD2	TRBV14	TRBJ2-2	12	ASSPGLVTGELF
TRBD2	TRBV4-3	TRBJ2-1	16	ASSQSVAGGALRDEQF
TRBD1	TRBV5-1	TRBJ2-1	10	ASSGQGMNQF
TRBD1	TRBV6-6	TRBJ2-7	12	ASSSIRTGREQY
NA	TRBV19	TRBJ2-1	13	ASSGSLNSYNEQF
NA	TRBV5-6	TRBJ2-5	16	ASIPLGRAGEAGETQY
NA	TRBV6-2/TRBV6-3	TRBJ1-5	14	ASSYTTARSNQPQH
TRBD1	TRBV5-4	TRBJ1-1	13	ASSPTGLKDTEAF